These 30 T cell receptor beta chains were sequenced from one sample in a study of OX40 agonist ivuxolimab in advanced cancers. Clones were read by immunoSEQ multiplex PCR, and TCRdb kept only the in-frame ones, dropping some. This table holds about 40,000 clones, about 89% found once. The sample in question was CD4+ or CD8+ T cells sorted from blood, obtained in a trial of the OX40 agonist ivuxolimab. Receptors were obtained from an adult with an advanced solid tumor such as melanoma, head and neck, liver or kidney cancer.

In this sample, this clone turned up once. The CDR3 bases are TGCGCCAGCAGCCAAATCATCGGGACAGGAATTCAGCCCCAGCATTTT. This encodes CASSQIIGTGIQPQHF. The chain recombines TRBV4-3 with TRBJ1-5; 8 bases align to TRBD1. V gave up 2 bases and J gave up 6 bases; unmatched junction bases: 9. CDR3 length: 16 amino acids. Germline lookup yields CDR1 LGHNA and CDR2 YSLEER.

The rearrangement joins TRBV27 to TRBJ2-3; no firm D call. Germline V gene data show CDR1 as MNHEY and CDR2 as SMNVEV (reference sequence). The CDR3 sequence is 14 residues long. With 3 bases removed from V and 2 bases from J, the gap between germline ends came to 9 bases. The chain's CDR3 is CASSLRFATDTQYF. CDR3 bases: TGTGCCAGCAGTTTGAGGTTCGCCACAGATACGCAGTATTTT.

The chain uses TRBV11-1 and TRBJ2-3; D remains unclear. This CDR3 region has 11 residues. Germline loops: CDR1 SGHAT, CDR2 FQDESV (reference sequence). V lost 1 base to trimming and J lost 7 bases, with 3 bases between them. In DNA form, the CDR3 reads TGTGCCAGCAGCTTAGGCTATACGCAGTATTTT. Amino acid sequence: CASSLGYTQYF.

V usage is TRBV6-1 and J usage is TRBJ2-2; possibly TRBD2 for D (6 bases). The germline V gene has CDR1 MNHNS and CDR2 SASEGT. V was shortened by 2 bases and J by 6 bases, with 19 bases between the two germline ends. The CDR3 contains 17 residues. In DNA form, the CDR3 reads TGTGCCAGCAGTGAAACGGCGGGGCCGGGCCAGGCCGGGGAGCTGTTTTTT. Its protein is CASSETAGPGQAGELFF.

The rearrangement joins TRBV7-9 to TRBJ2-5; D is possibly TRBD1 (6 bases). V lost 5 bases and J 4 bases, leaving 8 bases between the germline ends. This CDR3 is 12 amino acids long. Germline V CDR1 and CDR2: SEHNR, FQNEAQ (reference sequence). CDR3 DNA: TGTGCCAGCAGCCCCAGGGGAGAGACCCAGTACTTC. Translation gives CASSPRGETQYF. Full variable domain (rest looked up from reference TRBV7-9 and TRBJ2-5): DTGVSQNPRHKITKRGQNVTFRCDPISEHNRLYWYRQTLGQGPEFLTYFQNEAQLEKSRLLSDRFSAERPKGSFSTLEIQRTEQGDSAMYLCASSPRGETQYFGPGTRLLVL.

Of note for this clone: One end of the junction varies from germline; a read error may be responsible. The chain employs TRBV7-7 and TRBJ2-1; D is perhaps TRBD2 (5 bases). This CDR3 has 15 residues. Germline-derived CDR1 and CDR2 are SSHAT and FNYEAQ (reference sequence). The CDR3: CASSLAPSPYNEQFF. CDR3 in DNA: TGTGCTAGCAGCTTAGCTCCTAGCCCCTACAATGAGCAGTTCTTC.

The rearrangement links TRBV7-2 to TRBJ2-3; 11 nucleotides align to TRBD2. J lost 6 bases, V lost 5 bases, and 4 bases had no gene match. Germline lookup yields CDR1 SGHTA and CDR2 FQGNSA. The CDR3 consists of 14 residues. The CDR3 here is CASSIRLAGDTQYF. DNA of the CDR3: TGTGCCAGCAGCATAAGACTAGCGGGGGATACGCAGTATTTT. Together with reference TRBV7-2 and TRBJ2-3, the CDR3 gives the full variable domain: GAGVSQSPSNKVTEKGKDVELRCDPISGHTALYWYRQSLGQGLEFLIYFQGNSAPDKSGLPSDRFSAERTGGSVSTLTIQRTQQEDSAVYLCASSIRLAGDTQYFGPGTRLTVL.

This chain uses TRBV28 with TRBJ2-7; TRBD2 aligns across 14 bases. Germline V gives CDR1 MDHEN, CDR2 SYDVKM. This CDR3 comprises 17 residues. Trimming removed 5 bases from V and 2 bases from J; junction bases left unmatched: 8. The CDR3 sequence: CASSTRTSGRPTYEQYF. The CDR3 region has the DNA TGTGCCAGCAGTACCCGGACTAGCGGGAGGCCAACCTACGAGCAGTACTTC. The whole variable domain, filled in from reference TRBV28 and TRBJ2-7, reads DVKVTQSSRYLVKRTGEKVFLECVQDMDHENMFWYRQDPGLGLRLIYFSYDVKMKEKGDIPEGYSVSREKKERFSLILESASTNQTSMYLCASSTRTSGRPTYEQYFGPGTRLTVT.

The chain joins TRBV29-1 to TRBJ2-3, with D perhaps TRBD2 (6 bases). The V and J ends lost 1 base and 1 base respectively, with 9 bases between them. This CDR3 is built from 14 residues. The germline gives CDR1 SQVTM, CDR2 ANQGSEA. The CDR3 DNA reads TGCAGCGTTGAAGGCGGGGTTGGCACAGATACGCAGTATTTT. Translation: CSVEGGVGTDTQYF.

This clone was detected only once. The chain combines TRBV6-6 with TRBJ1-1; D is undetermined. Trimming removed 6 bases from V and 3 bases from J, with 14 bases in between. The length of the CDR3 is 14 residues. Germline V CDR1 and CDR2: MNHNY, SVGAGI (reference sequence). The CDR3 bases are TGTGCCAGCAGGCCACACTTCGGGGACACTGAAGCTTTCTTT. Translated, it gives CASRPHFGDTEAFF.

A few counts support this clone. The chain combines TRBV28 with TRBJ1-1; no definite D call. V gave up 6 bases and J gave up 8 bases, with 13 bases separating them. CDR1 MDHEN and CDR2 SYDVKM come from the germline V gene. This CDR3 has 12 amino acids. The CDR3 DNA reads as TGTGCCAGCAGACGCGACATTTACGAAGCTTTCTTT. As protein: CASRRDIYEAFF.

The table lists this clone with a count of one. The rearrangement uses TRBV9 and TRBJ2-3; a possible D gene is TRBD2 (5 bases). Germline V gene data show CDR1 as SGDLS and CDR2 as YYNGEE. V lost 2 bases to trimming and J lost 0 bases, with 7 bases between them. The CDR3 extends over 14 amino acids. The CDR3 spells CASSVRTSTDTQYF. The DNA for the CDR3 is TGTGCCAGCAGCGTGAGGACTAGCACAGATACGCAGTATTTT. Full variable domain (outside the CDR3, taken from reference TRBV9 and TRBJ2-3): DSGVTQTPKHLITATGQRVTLRCSPRSGDLSVYWYQQSLDQGLQFLIQYYNGEERAKGNILERFSAQQFPDLHSELNLSSLELGDSALYFCASSVRTSTDTQYFGPGTRLTVL.

CDR3 sequence: CASSFRNQPQHF. The CDR3 bases are TGTGCCAGCAGCTTCCGCAATCAGCCCCAGCATTTT. The V gene is TRBV5-6, the J gene TRBJ1-5; D is unresolved. Germline V gene lookup returns CDR1 SGHDT and CDR2 YYEEEE. Trimming cost V 2 bases and J 2 bases, with 2 bases left between them. The CDR3 is 12 residues long.

V usage is TRBV28 and J usage is TRBJ1-1, with D hard to call. Trimming cost V 5 bases and J 6 bases, with 10 bases left between them. The CDR3 loop spans 12 amino acids. Germline lookup yields CDR1 MDHEN and CDR2 SYDVKM. CDR3 in amino acids: CASSGSVPEAFF. The CDR3, as DNA: TGTGCCAGCAGTGGTTCTGTCCCTGAAGCTTTCTTT.

The chain uses TRBV4-1 and TRBJ2-3; no firm D call. The ends were cut back, 3 bases at V and 2 bases at J, with 12 bases in the middle. Looked up from germline, CDR1 is MGHRA and CDR2 is YSYEKL. This CDR3 spans 15 amino acids. The CDR3 bases are TGCGCCAGCAGCCATGAAAAGCTTCTCACAGATACGCAGTATTTT. This encodes CASSHEKLLTDTQYF.

This chain connects TRBV11-1 to TRBJ2-1; 7 bases fit TRBD2. The CDR3 totals 15 residues. V trimming: 2 bases; J trimming: 5 bases; junction bases outside the gene matches: 6. Germline V gene sequence: CDR1 SGHAT, CDR2 FQDESV (reference sequence). The CDR3 DNA reads as TGTGCCAGCAGCTTAACAAGCGGGATCAACAATGAGCAGTTCTTC. Protein product: CASSLTSGINNEQFF.

This chain uses TRBV18 with TRBJ2-5, with TRBD2 matching over 8 bases. J lost 2 bases, V lost 1 base, and 9 bases had no gene match. Germline-derived CDR1 and CDR2 are KGHSH and LQKENI. CDR3 size: 17 residues. CDR3 in DNA: TGTGCCAGCTCACCACGGATTTTAGCGGGGATACAAGAGACCCAGTACTTC. The encoded protein is CASSPRILAGIQETQYF.

V usage is TRBV4-1 and J usage is TRBJ2-3; unclear D gene. In germline, CDR1 is MGHRA, CDR2 YSYEKL. The CDR3 extends over 15 amino acids. Trimming pared 2 bases from V and 9 bases from J, leaving 18 bases between. The CDR3 here is CASSQLRSPARTQYF. The CDR3 DNA is TGCGCCAGCAGCCAACTCCGGAGTCCGGCGCGAACGCAGTATTTT.

J is TRBJ1-4 and V is TRBV28; a possible D gene is TRBD1 (5 bases). The V gene's germline CDR1 is MDHEN and CDR2 SYDVKM. CDR3 length equals 14 residues. Deletions cut 1 base from V and 5 bases from J, with 8 bases between. This CDR3 is CASSLSGSNEKLFF. CDR3 in DNA: TGTGCCAGCAGTTTATCAGGGTCGAATGAAAAACTGTTTTTT.

The chain combines TRBV11-2 with TRBJ2-1; 9 bases line up with TRBD2. The CDR3 is 16 amino acids. Per germline, CDR1 SGHAT and CDR2 FQNNGV. Losses at the gene ends were 4 bases for V and 7 bases for J; bases not matched to a gene: 11. For the CDR3, the DNA is TGTGCCAGCAGCTGGCTAGCGGGACGTGGAGGGAATGAGCAGTTCTTC. Translation: CASSWLAGRGGNEQFF.

V and J are TRBV7-8 and TRBJ2-5, with 7 bases lining up with TRBD2. The trim removed 2 bases at V and 5 bases at J, leaving 5 bases unmatched. From germline, CDR1 is SGHVS and CDR2 FQNEAQ. The CDR3 runs to 14 residues. The chain's CDR3 is CASSLPHGGETQYF. The CDR3 nucleotides are TGTGCCAGCAGCTTACCTCACGGGGGGGAGACCCAGTACTTC.

The CDR3 nucleotides are TGTGCCAGCTCACCACCCTCCCCAACCTACGAGCAGTACTTC. It yields the protein CASSPPSPTYEQYF. J is TRBJ2-7 and V is TRBV18; D not certain. This CDR3 is 14 amino acids long. Trimming stripped 0 bases from V and 2 bases from J, with 8 bases between. CDR1 is KGHSH and CDR2 is LQKENI in the germline V gene.

The chain carries TRBV7-2 and TRBJ1-4; D is unclear. CDR1 SGHTA and CDR2 FQGNSA come from the germline V gene. This CDR3 spans 13 amino acids. The V end lost 5 bases, the J end lost 4 bases, and 8 bases lay between the germline ends. CDR3 in DNA: TGTGCCAGCAGCCCAAACTATAATGAAAAACTGTTTTTT. Translated: CASSPNYNEKLFF.

This rearrangement joins TRBV5-1 to TRBJ1-3; the D gene is possibly TRBD1 (6 bases). The CDR3 totals 15 residues. V was clipped by 0 bases and J by 4 bases, with 11 bases between them. Germline CDR1 and CDR2: SGHRS and YFSETQ. CDR3 nucleotide sequence: TGCGCCAGCAGCTTGGAGGGGGAGTTCGGAAACACCATATATTTT. Translating gives CASSLEGEFGNTIYF. The entire variable domain, with the rest obtained from reference TRBV5-1 and TRBJ1-3, is as follows: KAGVTQTPRYLIKTRGQQVTLSCSPISGHRSVSWYQQTPGQGLQFLFEYFSETQRNKGNFPGRFSGRQFSNSRSEMNVSTLELGDSALYLCASSLEGEFGNTIYFGEGSWLTVV.

The chain is built from TRBV30 and TRBJ1-6; possible D gene TRBD1, 6 bases. Trimming left V 5 bases short and J 7 bases short, with 9 bases between. There are 12 residues in the CDR3. In germline, CDR1 is GTSNPN, CDR2 SVGIG (reference sequence). CDR3 sequence reads: CAWDRRNSPLHF. CDR3 nucleotides: TGTGCCTGGGACAGGCGGAATTCACCCCTCCACTTT.

The sample holds one count of this clone. The chain joins TRBV2 to TRBJ2-7, with 10 bases matching TRBD2. The CDR3 runs to 14 residues. The germline V gene encodes CDR1 SNHLY and CDR2 FYNNEI. J lost 4 bases, V lost 7 bases, and 7 bases had no gene match. The CDR3 nucleotides read TGTGCCAGCACGATAGCGGGGGGTTCTTACGAGCAGTACTTC. Its translation: CASTIAGGSYEQYF.

This clone occurred once. The chain links TRBV5-1 to TRBJ1-2, with TRBD1 matching over 8 bases. V lost 4 bases to trimming and J lost 8 bases; unmatched junction nucleotides: 7. Germline V CDR1 and CDR2: SGHRS, YFSETQ. CDR3 length equals 13 residues. The CDR3 nucleotides are TGCGCCAGCAGCCCACTGACAGGGGACGGCTACACCTTC. Its protein product is CASSPLTGDGYTF.

The chain joins TRBV5-1 to TRBJ1-5, with D unresolved. V gave up 0 bases and J gave up 0 bases, with 7 bases separating them. Germline lookup yields CDR1 SGHRS and CDR2 YFSETQ. The CDR3 loop spans 15 amino acids. The DNA for the CDR3 is TGCGCCAGCAGCTTGGACGATTATAGCAATCAGCCCCAGCATTTT. Its translation: CASSLDDYSNQPQHF.

The chain couples TRBV4-1 to TRBJ2-6, with D uncertain. The CDR3 has 14 residues. V dropped 1 base and J dropped 2 bases, with 3 bases sitting between them. Germline V gene data show CDR1 as MGHRA and CDR2 as YSYEKL. DNA of the CDR3: TGCGCCAGCAGCCAAGGACCTGGGGCCAACGTCCTGACTTTC. Amino acid sequence: CASSQGPGANVLTF.

This chain joins TRBV10-3 and TRBJ1-5, with D maybe TRBD1 (5 bases). CDR1 and CDR2 from the germline V gene are ENHRY and SYGVKD. The CDR3 consists of 14 residues. V dropped 10 bases and J dropped 3 bases, with 16 bases sitting between them. The CDR3 region is CASGPGQLNQPQHF. The CDR3 bases are TGTGCCAGCGGGCCGGGGCAGCTCAATCAGCCCCAGCATTTT.